This TCR beta chain was recorded in a study of cytomegalovirus exposure and HLA in healthy donors. For the study at large: In a later analysis, it was reported that the approximately 120 validation repertoires had been produced on the same platform as the 500 to 850 repertoires belonging to the first cohort.

Comments on this clone: Its specificity is unknown.

Produced via immunoSEQ multiplex PCR; TCRdb's table is partial and in-frame only. Of roughly 250,000 clones listed, around nine tenths were seen once; the top ten hold around 3%. Separate from the approximately 670-subject first cohort was the roughly 120-subject validation cohort, to which the donors belonged. There are 14 residues in the CDR3. The V end was cut by 3 bases, the J end by 0 bases, with 7 bases between. CDR1 is SEHNR, CDR2 FQNEAQ, per germline (reference sequence). Study conclusions and caveats: Reports showed the classifier diagnosing cytomegalovirus status with high specificity and sensitivity. The investigators catalogued 180 or so TCR beta chains as cytomegalovirus-associated.

Material: PBMCs. The TCR was taken from a man between 18 and 29 years old in good health and CMV-seronegative. The gene calls are TRBV7-9 and TRBJ2-3; D remains unclear. The CDR3 spells CASSFFSSTDTQYF. The CDR3 DNA is TGTGCCAGCAGCTTTTTCTCGAGCACAGATACGCAGTATTTT.